This T cell receptor (beta chain) was recovered during a study of blood T cell repertoires in COVID-19. Germline values: CDR1 MDHEN, CDR2 SYDVKM. CDR3 length equals 12 residues. After removal of 6 bases from V and 6 bases from J, the junction contained 2 bases not matched to a gene. The data were produced by immunoSEQ multiplex PCR, yet TCRdb's version contains in-frame clones alone and is incomplete. The sample lists about 460,000 clones, roughly nine tenths occurring once. Sequencing used PBMCs or T cells enriched from blood (not recorded which). This TCR derives from an older woman who had recovered from COVID-19. The J gene is TRBJ2-1, the V gene TRBV28; 7 bases line up with TRBD1. The CDR3 DNA is TGTGCCAGCAGCTGGACAGGCAATGAGCAGTTCTTC. Translation: CASSWTGNEQFF.